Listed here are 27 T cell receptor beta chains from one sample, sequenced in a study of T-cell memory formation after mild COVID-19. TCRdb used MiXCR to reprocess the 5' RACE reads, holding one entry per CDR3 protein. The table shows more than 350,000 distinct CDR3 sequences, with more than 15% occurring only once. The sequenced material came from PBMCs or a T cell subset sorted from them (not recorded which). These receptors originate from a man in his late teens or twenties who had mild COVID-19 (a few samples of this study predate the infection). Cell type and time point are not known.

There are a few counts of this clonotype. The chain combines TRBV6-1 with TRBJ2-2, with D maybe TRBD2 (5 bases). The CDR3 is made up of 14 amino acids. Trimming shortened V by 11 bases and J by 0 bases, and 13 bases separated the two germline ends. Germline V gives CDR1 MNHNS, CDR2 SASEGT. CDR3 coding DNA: TGTGCCGGTGGGCAGGACTCGAACACCGGGGAGCTGTTTTTT. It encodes CAGGQDSNTGELFF.

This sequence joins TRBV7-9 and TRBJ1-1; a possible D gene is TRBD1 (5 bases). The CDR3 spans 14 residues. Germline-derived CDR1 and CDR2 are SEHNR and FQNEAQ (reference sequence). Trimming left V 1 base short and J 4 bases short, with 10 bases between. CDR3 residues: CASSLVTGVTEAFF. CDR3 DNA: TGTGCCAGCAGCTTAGTTACAGGCGTCACTGAAGCTTTCTTT. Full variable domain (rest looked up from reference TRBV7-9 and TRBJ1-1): DTGVSQNPRHKITKRGQNVTFRCDPISEHNRLYWYRQTLGQGPEFLTYFQNEAQLEKSRLLSDRFSAERPKGSFSTLEIQRTEQGDSAMYLCASSLVTGVTEAFFGQGTRLTVV.

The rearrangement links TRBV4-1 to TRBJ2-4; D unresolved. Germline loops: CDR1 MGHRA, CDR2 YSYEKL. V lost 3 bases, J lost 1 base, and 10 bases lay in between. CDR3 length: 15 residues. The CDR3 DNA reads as TGCGCCAGCAGCCATCTCGTTCGTGCCAAAAACATTCAGTACTTC. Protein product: CASSHLVRAKNIQYF.

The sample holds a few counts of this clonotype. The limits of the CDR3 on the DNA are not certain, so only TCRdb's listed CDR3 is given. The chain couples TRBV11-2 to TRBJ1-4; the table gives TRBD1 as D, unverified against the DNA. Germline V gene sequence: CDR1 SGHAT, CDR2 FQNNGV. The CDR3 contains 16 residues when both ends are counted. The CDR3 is CASSKNRGRVMKNCFF.

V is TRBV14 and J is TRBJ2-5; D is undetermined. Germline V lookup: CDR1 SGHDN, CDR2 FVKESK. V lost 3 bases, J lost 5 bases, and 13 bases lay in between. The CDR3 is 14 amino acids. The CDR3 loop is CASSQPTRYETQYF. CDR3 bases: TGTGCCAGCAGCCAGCCCACGCGTTACGAGACCCAGTACTTC.

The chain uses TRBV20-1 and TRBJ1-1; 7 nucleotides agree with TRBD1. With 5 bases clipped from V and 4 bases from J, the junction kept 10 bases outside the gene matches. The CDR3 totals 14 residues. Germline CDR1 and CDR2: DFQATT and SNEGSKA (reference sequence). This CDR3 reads CSASGGGMVTEAFF. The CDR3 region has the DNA TGCAGTGCTTCAGGGGGGGGTATGGTCACTGAAGCTTTCTTT.

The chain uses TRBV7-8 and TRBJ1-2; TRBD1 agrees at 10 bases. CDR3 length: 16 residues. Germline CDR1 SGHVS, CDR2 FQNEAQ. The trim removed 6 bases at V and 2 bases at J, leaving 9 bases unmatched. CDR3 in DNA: TGTGCCAGCAGTGCGACTGGGGACAGGGGCAACTATGGCTACACCTTC. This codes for CASSATGDRGNYGYTF.

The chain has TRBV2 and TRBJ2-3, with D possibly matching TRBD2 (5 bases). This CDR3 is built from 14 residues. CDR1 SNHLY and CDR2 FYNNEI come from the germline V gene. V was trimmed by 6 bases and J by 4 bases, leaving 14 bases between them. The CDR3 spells CASRASSVADTQYF. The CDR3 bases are TGTGCCAGCAGGGCTAGTAGCGTCGCAGATACGCAGTATTTT.

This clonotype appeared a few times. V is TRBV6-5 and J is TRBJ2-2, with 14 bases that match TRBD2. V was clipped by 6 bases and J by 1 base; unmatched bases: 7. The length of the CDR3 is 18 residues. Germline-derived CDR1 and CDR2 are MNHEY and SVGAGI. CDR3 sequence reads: CASRSGTSGGQNTGELFF. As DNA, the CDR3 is TGTGCCAGCAGGTCCGGGACTAGCGGGGGCCAGAACACCGGGGAGCTGTTTTTT.

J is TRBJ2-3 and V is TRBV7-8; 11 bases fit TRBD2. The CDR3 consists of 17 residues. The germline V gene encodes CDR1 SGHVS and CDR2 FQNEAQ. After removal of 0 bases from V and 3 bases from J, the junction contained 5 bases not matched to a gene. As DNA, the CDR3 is TGTGCCAGCAGCTTAGCGGTTACTAGCGGGGGTACAGATACGCAGTATTTT. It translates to CASSLAVTSGGTDTQYF.

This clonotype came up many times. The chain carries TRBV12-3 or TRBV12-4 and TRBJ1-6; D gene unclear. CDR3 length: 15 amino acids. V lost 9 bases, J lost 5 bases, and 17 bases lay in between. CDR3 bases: TGTGCCAGTAGTCCCCCAGCGGTGCATAATTCACCCCTCCACTTT. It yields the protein CASSPPAVHNSPLHF.

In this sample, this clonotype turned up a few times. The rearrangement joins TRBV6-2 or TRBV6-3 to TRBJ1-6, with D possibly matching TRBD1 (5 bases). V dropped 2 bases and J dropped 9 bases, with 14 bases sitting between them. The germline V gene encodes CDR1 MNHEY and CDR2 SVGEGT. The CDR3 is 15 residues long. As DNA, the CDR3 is TGTGCCAGCAGTTACGCGGCAGGGTGGCCTTCACCCCTCCACTTT. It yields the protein CASSYAAGWPSPLHF.

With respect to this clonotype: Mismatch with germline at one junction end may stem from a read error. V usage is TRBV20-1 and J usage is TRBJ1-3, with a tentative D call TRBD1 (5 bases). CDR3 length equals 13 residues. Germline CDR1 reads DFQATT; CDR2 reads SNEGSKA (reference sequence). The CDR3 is CSARARGGHTIYF. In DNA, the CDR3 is TGCAGTGCGAGAGCGCGGGGCGGTCACACCATATATTTT.

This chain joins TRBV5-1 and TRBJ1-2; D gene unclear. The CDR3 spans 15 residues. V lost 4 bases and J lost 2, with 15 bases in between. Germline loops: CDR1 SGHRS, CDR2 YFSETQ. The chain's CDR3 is CASSASGVLNYGYTF. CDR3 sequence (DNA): TGCGCCAGCAGCGCCAGCGGGGTACTCAACTATGGCTACACCTTC.

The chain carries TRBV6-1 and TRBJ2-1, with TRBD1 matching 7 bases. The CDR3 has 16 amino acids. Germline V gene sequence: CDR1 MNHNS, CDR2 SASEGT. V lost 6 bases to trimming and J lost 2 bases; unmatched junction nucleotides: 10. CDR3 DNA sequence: TGTGCCAGCAGGACAGGGCACGGGGAACCCTACAATGAGCAGTTCTTC. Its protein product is CASRTGHGEPYNEQFF.

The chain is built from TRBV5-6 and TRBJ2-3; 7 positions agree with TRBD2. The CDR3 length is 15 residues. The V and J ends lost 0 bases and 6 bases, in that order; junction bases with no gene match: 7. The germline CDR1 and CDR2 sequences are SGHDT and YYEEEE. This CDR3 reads CASSLVAAGGDTQYF. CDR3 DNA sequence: TGTGCCAGCAGCTTGGTTGCGGCCGGGGGGGATACGCAGTATTTT.

CDR3 DNA: TGTGCCAGCAGCTTGAAAACTCAAGAGACCCAGTACTTC. Amino acid sequence: CASSLKTQETQYF. The chain has TRBV5-4 and TRBJ2-5; no reliable D call. In germline, CDR1 is SGHNT, CDR2 YYREEE (reference sequence). V lost 1 base and J lost 2, with 6 bases in between. The CDR3 length is 13 residues.

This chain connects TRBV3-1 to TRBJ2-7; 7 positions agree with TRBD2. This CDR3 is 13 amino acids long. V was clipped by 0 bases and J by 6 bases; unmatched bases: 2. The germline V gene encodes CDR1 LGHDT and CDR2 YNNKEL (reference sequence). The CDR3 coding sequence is TGTGCCAGCAGCCAAGAGTGGGGGGGCGAGCAGTACTTC. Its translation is CASSQEWGGEQYF.

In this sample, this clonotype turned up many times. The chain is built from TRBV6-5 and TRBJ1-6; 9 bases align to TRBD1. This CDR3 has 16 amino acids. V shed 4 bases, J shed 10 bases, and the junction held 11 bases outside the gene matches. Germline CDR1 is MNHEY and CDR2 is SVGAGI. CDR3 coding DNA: TGTGCCAGCAGTTTCCAGGGACAGGGAACTCGATCACCCCTCCACTTT. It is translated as CASSFQGQGTRSPLHF.

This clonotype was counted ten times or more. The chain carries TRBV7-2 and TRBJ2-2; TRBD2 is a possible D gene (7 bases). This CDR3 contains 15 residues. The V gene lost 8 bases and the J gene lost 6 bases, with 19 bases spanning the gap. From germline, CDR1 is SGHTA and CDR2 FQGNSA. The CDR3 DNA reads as TGTGCCAGCGCGAGGGGGGGCCGCAAGGCCGGGGAGCTGTTTTTT. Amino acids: CASARGGRKAGELFF. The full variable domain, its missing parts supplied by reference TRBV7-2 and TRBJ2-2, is GAGVSQSPSNKVTEKGKDVELRCDPISGHTALYWYRQSLGQGLEFLIYFQGNSAPDKSGLPSDRFSAERTGGSVSTLTIQRTQQEDSAVYLCASARGGRKAGELFFGEGSRLTVL.

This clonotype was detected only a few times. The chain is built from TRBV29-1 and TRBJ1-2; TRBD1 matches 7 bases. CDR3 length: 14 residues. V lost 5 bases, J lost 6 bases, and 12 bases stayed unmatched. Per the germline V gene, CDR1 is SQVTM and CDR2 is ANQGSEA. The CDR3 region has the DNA TGCAGCGTTATCCCGACAGGGATTGGGGATGGCTACACCTTC. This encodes CSVIPTGIGDGYTF.

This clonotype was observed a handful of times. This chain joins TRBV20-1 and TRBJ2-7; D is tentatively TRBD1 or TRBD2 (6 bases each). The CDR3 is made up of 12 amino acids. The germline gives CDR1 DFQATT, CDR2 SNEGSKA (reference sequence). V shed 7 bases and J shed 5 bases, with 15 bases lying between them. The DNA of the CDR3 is TGCAGTGTCCAGGGGAGGAGCGACGAGCAGTACTTC. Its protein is CSVQGRSDEQYF.

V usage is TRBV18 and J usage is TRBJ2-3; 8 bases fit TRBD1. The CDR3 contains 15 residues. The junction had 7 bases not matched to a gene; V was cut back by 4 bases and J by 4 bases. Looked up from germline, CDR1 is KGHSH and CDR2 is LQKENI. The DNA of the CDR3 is TGTGCCAGCTCACAAACAGGGGGAGGCGCAGATACGCAGTATTTT. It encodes CASSQTGGGADTQYF.

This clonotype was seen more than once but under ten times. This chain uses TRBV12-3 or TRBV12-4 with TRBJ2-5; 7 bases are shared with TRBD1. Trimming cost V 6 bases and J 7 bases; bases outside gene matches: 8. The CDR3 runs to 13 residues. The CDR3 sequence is CASRPGQSGTQYF. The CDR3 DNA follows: TGTGCCAGCAGGCCGGGACAGAGCGGGACCCAGTACTTC.

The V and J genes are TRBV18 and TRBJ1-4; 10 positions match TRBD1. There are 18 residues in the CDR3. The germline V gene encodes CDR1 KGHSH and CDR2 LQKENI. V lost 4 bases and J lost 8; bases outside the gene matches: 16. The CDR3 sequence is CASSRPPGQGPLREKLFF. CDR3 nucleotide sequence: TGTGCCAGCTCACGACCGCCGGGACAGGGGCCCCTTCGGGAAAAACTGTTTTTT.

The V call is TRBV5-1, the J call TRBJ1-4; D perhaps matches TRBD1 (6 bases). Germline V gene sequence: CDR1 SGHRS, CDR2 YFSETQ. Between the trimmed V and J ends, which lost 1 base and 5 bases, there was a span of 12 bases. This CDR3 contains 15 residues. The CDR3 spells CASSLLAGANEKLFF. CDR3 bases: TGCGCCAGCAGCTTGTTGGCAGGGGCAAATGAAAAACTGTTTTTT.

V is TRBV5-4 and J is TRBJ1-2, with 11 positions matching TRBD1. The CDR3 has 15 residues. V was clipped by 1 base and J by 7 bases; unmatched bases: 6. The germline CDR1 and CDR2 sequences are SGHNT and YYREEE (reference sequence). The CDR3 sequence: CASSLTGQGAFGYTF. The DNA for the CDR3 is TGTGCCAGCAGCTTGACTGGACAGGGGGCTTTTGGCTACACCTTC.